Only a few counts were recorded for the clone carrying this T cell receptor (beta chain). As yet, its antigen is unknown. This entry comes from a study of beta chain features in type 1 diabetes. Whole-study context: On cell yields, gender and age, patients and healthy donors were similar. Study-wide results and caveats: Researchers report that Type 1 diabetes patients had moderately but significantly shorter TCRB CDR3s across all four CD4+ subsets.

Trimming took off 0 bases at V and 11 bases at J, with 19 bases between the two ends. CDR1 is MGHRA, CDR2 YSYEKL, per germline. The CDR3 is 16 residues long. Sorted CD4+ subsets: naive, central memory, regulatory, stem cell-like memory (CD45RO/CCR7/CD25/CD127/CD95/CD27 panel). The authors reverse transcribed all of the isolated RNA, so sequencing captured expressed TCRB transcripts. This table comes from immunoSEQ multiplex PCR, and its TCRdb copy is limited to in-frame clones, with some not included. The table lists around 130,000 clones, around 17% of them singletons. This clonotype was obtained from a man between 25 and 39 years old with type 1 diabetes. The sample was central memory CD4+ T cells from blood. This chain connects TRBV4-1 to TRBJ2-2; D is possibly TRBD1 or TRBD2 (5 bases each). CDR3 nucleotides: TGCGCCAGCAGCCAAGACCGGGACCCGCAGAGAAGAGAGCTGTTTTTT. This codes for CASSQDRDPQRRELFF.